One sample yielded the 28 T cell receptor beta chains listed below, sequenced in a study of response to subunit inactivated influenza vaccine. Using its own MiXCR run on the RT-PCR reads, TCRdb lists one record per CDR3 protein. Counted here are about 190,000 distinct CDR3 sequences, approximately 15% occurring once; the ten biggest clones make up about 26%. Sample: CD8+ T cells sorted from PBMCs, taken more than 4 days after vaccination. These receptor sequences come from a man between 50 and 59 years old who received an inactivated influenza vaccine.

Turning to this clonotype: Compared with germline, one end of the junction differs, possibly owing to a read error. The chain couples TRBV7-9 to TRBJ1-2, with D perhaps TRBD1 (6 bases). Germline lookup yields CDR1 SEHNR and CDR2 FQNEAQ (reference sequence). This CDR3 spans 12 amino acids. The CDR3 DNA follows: TGTGCCAGCAGCTTAATACAGGGTGGGCAACGCTTC. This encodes CASSLIQGGQRF.

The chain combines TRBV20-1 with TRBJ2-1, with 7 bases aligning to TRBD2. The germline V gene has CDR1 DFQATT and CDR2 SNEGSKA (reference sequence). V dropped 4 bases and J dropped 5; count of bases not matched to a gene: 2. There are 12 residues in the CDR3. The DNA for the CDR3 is TGCAGTGCTACCGGGACTAACAATGAGCAGTTCTTC. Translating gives CSATGTNNEQFF.

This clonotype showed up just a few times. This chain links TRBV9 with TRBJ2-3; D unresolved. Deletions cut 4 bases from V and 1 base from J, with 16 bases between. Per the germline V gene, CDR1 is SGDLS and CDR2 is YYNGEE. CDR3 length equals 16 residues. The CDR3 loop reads CASSPNQRPGTDTQYF. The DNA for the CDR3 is TGTGCCAGCAGCCCAAACCAACGCCCGGGCACAGATACGCAGTATTTT.

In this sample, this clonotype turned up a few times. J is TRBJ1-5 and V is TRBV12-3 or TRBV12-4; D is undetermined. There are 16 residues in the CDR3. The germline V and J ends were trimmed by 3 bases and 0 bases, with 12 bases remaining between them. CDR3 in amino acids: CASSLGSFGSNQPQHF. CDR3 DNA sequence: TGTGCCAGCAGTTTGGGCAGCTTCGGTAGCAATCAGCCCCAGCATTTT.

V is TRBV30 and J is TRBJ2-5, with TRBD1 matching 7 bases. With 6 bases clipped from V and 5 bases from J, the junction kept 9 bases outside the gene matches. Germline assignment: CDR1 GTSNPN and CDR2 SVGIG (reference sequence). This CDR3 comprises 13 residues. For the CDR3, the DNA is TGTGCCTGTAGTACAGGGGTTTTGGAGACCCAGTACTTC. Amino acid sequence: CACSTGVLETQYF.

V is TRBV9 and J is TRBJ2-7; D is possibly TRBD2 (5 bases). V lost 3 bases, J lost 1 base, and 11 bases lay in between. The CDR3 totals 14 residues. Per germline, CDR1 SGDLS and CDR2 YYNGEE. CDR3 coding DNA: TGTGCCAGCAGCGCCGGACTTGGATCCTACGAGCAGTACTTC. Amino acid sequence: CASSAGLGSYEQYF.

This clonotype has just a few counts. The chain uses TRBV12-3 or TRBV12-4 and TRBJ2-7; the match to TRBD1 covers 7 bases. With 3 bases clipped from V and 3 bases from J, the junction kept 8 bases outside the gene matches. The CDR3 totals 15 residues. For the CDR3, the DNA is TGTGCCAGCAGTTTTACAGGGGCCCTTAGCTACGAGCAGTACTTC. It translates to CASSFTGALSYEQYF.

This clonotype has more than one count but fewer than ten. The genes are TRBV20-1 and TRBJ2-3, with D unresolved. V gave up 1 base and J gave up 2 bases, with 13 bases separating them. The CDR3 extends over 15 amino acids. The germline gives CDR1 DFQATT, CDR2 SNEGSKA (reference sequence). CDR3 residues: CSARGPALLTDTQYF. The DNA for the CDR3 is TGCAGTGCTAGAGGCCCAGCCTTACTCACAGATACGCAGTATTTT.

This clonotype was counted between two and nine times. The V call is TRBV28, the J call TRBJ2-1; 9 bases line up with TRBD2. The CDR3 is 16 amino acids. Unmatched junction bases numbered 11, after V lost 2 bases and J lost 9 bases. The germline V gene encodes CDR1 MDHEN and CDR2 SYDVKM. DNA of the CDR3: TGTGCCAGCAGTTTAGATTCCGGGACTAGCTCCCCTGAGCAGTTCTTC. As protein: CASSLDSGTSSPEQFF. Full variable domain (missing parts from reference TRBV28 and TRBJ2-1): DVKVTQSSRYLVKRTGEKVFLECVQDMDHENMFWYRQDPGLGLRLIYFSYDVKMKEKGDIPEGYSVSREKKERFSLILESASTNQTSMYLCASSLDSGTSSPEQFFGPGTRLTVL.

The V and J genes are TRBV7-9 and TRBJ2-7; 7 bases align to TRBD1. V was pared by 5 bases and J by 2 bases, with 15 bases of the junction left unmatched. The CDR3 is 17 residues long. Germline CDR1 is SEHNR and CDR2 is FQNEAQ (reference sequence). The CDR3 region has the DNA TGTGCCAGCAGCCTCGGACAGAACCCAGGGGGTACCTACGAGCAGTACTTC. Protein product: CASSLGQNPGGTYEQYF. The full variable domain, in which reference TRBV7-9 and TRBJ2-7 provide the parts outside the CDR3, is DTGVSQNPRHKITKRGQNVTFRCDPISEHNRLYWYRQTLGQGPEFLTYFQNEAQLEKSRLLSDRFSAERPKGSFSTLEIQRTEQGDSAMYLCASSLGQNPGGTYEQYFGPGTRLTVT.

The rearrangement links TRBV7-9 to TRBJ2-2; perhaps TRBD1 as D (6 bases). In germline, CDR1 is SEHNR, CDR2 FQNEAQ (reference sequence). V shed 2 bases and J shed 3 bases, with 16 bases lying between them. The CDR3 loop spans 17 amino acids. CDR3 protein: CASSLYPPGHDTGELFF. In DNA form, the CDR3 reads TGTGCCAGCAGCTTATATCCACCGGGACACGACACCGGGGAGCTGTTTTTT.

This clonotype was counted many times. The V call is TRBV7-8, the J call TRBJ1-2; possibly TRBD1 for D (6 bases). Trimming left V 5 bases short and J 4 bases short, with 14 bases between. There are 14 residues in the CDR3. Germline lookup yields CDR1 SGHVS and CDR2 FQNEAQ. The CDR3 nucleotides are TGTGCCAGCAGCAAAACCGGACAGCTCTATGGCTACACCTTC. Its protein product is CASSKTGQLYGYTF.

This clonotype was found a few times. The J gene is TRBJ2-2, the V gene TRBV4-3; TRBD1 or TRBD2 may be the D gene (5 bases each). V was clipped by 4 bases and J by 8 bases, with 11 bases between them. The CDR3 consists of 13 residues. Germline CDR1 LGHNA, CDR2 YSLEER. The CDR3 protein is CASSRNWGGELFF. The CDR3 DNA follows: TGCGCCAGCAGCCGAAATTGGGGGGGGGAGCTGTTTTTT.

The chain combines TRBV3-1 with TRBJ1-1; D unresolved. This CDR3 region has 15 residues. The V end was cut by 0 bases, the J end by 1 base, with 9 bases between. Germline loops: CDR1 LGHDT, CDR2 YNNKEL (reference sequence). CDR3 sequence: CASSQEILSNTEAFF. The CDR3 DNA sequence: TGTGCCAGCAGCCAAGAAATTCTGTCGAACACTGAAGCTTTCTTT.

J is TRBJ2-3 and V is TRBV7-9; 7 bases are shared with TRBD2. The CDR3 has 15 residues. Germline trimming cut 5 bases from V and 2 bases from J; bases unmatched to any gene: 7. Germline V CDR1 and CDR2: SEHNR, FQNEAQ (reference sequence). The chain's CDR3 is CASSTLRLATDTQYF. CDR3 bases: TGTGCCAGCAGCACCCTACGACTAGCCACAGATACGCAGTATTTT. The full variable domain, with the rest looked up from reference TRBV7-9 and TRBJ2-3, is DTGVSQNPRHKITKRGQNVTFRCDPISEHNRLYWYRQTLGQGPEFLTYFQNEAQLEKSRLLSDRFSAERPKGSFSTLEIQRTEQGDSAMYLCASSTLRLATDTQYFGPGTRLTVL.

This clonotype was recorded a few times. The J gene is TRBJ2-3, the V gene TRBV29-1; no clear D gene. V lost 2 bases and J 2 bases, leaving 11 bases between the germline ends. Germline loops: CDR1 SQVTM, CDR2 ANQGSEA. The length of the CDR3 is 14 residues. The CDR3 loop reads CSVEPDIYTDTQYF. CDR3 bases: TGCAGCGTTGAACCGGATATTTACACAGATACGCAGTATTTT.

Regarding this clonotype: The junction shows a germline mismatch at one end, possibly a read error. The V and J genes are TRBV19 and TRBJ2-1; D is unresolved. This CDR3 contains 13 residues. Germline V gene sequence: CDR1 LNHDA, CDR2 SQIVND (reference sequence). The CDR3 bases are TGTGCCAGTAGTATAGATCGCTACAAAGAGCAGTTCTTC. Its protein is CASSIDRYKEQFF.

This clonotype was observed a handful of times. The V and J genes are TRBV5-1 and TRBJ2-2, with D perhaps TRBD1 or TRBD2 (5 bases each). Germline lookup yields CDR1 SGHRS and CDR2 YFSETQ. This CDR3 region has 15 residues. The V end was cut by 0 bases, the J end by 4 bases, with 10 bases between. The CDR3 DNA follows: TGCGCCAGCAGCTTGGGGGGCGCGGGCACCGGGGAGCTGTTTTTT. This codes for CASSLGGAGTGELFF.

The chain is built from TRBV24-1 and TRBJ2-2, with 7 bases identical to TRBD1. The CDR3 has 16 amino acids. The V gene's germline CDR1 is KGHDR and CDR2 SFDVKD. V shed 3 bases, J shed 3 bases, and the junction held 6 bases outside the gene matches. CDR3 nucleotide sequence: TGTGCCACCAGTGATGGCGGACAGGAGCACACCGGGGAGCTGTTTTTT. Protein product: CATSDGGQEHTGELFF.

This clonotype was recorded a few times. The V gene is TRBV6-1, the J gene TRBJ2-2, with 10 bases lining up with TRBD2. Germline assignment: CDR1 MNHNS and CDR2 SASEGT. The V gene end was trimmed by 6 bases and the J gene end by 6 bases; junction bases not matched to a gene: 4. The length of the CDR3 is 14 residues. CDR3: CASSPGTSAGELFF. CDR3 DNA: TGTGCCAGCAGCCCCGGGACTAGCGCCGGGGAGCTGTTTTTT.

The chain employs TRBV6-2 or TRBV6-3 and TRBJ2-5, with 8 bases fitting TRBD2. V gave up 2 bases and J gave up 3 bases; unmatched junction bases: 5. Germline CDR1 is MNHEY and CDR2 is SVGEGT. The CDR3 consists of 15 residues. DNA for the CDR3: TGTGCCAGCAGTTACGACTTCGGGGGGGAAGAGACCCAGTACTTC. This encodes CASSYDFGGEETQYF.

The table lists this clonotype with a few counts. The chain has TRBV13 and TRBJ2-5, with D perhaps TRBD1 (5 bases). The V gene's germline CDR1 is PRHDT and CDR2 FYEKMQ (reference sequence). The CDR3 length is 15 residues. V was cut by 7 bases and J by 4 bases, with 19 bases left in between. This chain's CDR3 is CASTDRRGLGETQYF. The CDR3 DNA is TGTGCCAGCACCGACAGAAGGGGTTTAGGAGAGACCCAGTACTTC.

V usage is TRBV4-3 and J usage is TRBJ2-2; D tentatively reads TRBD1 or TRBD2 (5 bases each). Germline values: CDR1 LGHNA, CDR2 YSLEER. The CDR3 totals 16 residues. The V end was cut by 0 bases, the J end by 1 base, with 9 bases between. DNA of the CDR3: TGCGCCAGCAGCCAAGACGAGGGACGGAACACCGGGGAGCTGTTTTTT. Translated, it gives CASSQDEGRNTGELFF.

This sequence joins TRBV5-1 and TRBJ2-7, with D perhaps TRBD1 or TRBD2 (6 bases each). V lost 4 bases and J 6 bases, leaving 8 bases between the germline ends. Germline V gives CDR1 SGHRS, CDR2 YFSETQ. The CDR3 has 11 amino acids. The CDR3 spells CASSGGGEQYF. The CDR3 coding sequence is TGCGCCAGCAGCGGAGGGGGCGAGCAGTACTTC.

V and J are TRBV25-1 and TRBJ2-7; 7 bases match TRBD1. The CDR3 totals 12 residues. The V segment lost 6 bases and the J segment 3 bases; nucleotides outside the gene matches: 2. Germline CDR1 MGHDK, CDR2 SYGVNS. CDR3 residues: CASRTGSYEQYF. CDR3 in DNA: TGTGCCAGCAGGACAGGGAGCTACGAGCAGTACTTC.

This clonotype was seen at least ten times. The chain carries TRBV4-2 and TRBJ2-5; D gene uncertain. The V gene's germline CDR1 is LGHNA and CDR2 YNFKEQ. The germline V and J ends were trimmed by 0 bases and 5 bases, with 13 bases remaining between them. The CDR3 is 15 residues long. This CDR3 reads CASSQEGRSGETQYF. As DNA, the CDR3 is TGTGCCAGCAGCCAAGAAGGGCGCTCCGGGGAGACCCAGTACTTC.

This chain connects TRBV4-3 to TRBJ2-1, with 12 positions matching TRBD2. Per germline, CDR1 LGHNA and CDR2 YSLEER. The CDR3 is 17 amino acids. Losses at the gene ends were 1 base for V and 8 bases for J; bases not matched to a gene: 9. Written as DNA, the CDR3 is TGCGCCAGCAGCCAAGGACTAGCGGGAGACAATTGGGATGAGCAGTTCTTC. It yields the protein CASSQGLAGDNWDEQFF.

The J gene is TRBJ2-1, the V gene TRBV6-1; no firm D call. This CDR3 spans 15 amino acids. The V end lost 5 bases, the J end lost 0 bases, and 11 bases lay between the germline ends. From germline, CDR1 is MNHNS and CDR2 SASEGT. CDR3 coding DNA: TGTGCCAGCAGTCCCATTCAAAGCTCCTACAATGAGCAGTTCTTC. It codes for CASSPIQSSYNEQFF.